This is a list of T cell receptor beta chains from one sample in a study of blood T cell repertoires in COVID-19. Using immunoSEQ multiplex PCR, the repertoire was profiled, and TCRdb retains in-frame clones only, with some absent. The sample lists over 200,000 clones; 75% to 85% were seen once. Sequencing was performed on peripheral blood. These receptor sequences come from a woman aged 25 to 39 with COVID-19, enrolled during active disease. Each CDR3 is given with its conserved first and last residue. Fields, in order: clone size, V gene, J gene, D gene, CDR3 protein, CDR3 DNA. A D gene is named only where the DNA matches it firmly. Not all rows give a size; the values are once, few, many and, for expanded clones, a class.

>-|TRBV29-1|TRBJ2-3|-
CSVAMSTDTQYF
TGCAGCGTTGCAATGAGCACAGATACGCAGTATTTT
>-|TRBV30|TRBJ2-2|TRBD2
CAWRGTGGSGELFF
TGTGCCTGGAGAGGAACGGGAGGGTCCGGGGAGCTGTTTTTT
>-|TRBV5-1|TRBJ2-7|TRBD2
CASSTFPGLAQYEQYF
TGCGCCAGCAGCACATTCCCGGGACTAGCGCAGTACGAGCAGTACTTC
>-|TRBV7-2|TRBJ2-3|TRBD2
CASSLGRGISDTQYF
TGTGCCAGCAGCTTAGGGCGGGGGATCTCAGATACGCAGTATTTT
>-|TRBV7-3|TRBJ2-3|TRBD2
CASSSGLAGQTDTQYF
TGTGCCAGCAGCTCCGGACTAGCGGGACAAACAGATACGCAGTATTTT
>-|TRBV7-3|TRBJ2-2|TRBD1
CASSLTGGNTGELFF
TGTGCCAGCAGCTTGACAGGGGGGAACACCGGGGAGCTGTTTTTT
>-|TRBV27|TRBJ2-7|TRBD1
CASSFLGQGFGEQYF
TGTGCCAGCAGTTTTTTGGGACAGGGGTTCGGCGAGCAGTACTTC
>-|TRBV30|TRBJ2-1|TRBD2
CAWGTSGRNEQFF
TGTGCCTGGGGGACTAGCGGGAGGAATGAGCAGTTCTTC
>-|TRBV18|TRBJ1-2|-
CASSPEGVYGYTF
TGTGCCAGCTCACCAGAGGGTGTCTATGGCTACACCTTC
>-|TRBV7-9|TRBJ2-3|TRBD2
CASSFGLAATDTQYF
TGTGCCAGCAGCTTCGGACTAGCGGCCACAGATACGCAGTATTTT
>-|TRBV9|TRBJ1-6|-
CASSVEGLYNSPLHF
TGTGCCAGCAGCGTGGAGGGCCTCTATAATTCACCCCTCCACTTT
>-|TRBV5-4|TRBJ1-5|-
CASSLVGEAQHF
TGTGCCAGCAGCTTGGTCGGGGAAGCCCAGCATTTT
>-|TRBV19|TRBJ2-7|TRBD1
CASSLTGTGGYEQYF
TGTGCCAGTAGTCTAACCGGGACAGGGGGCTACGAGCAGTACTTC
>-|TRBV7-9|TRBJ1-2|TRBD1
CASSSRPGTGSGYTF
TGTGCCAGCAGCTCCCGTCCCGGGACAGGGAGCGGCTACACCTTC
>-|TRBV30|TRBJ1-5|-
CAWSVRQATQPQHF
TGTGCCTGGAGTGTAAGACAGGCTACGCAGCCCCAGCATTTT
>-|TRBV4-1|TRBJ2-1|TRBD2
CASSQVPGGTSGSRGYNEQFF
TGCGCCAGCAGCCAAGTACCTGGAGGAACTAGCGGGAGTAGAGGCTACAATGAGCAGTTCTTC
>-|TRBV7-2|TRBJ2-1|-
CASSLVGGSSSYNEQFF
TGTGCCAGCAGCTTAGTCGGCGGTTCCAGCTCCTACAATGAGCAGTTCTTC
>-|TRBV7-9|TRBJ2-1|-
CASSSRQDRQFF
TGTGCCAGCAGCTCGCGACAGGATCGGCAGTTCTTC
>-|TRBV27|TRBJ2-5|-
CASSLSITGSGETQYF
TGTGCCAGCAGTTTATCGATAACGGGGTCTGGGGAGACCCAGTACTTC
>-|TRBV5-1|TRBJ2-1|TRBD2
CASSVGLAGEAYNEQFF
TGCGCCAGCAGCGTGGGACTAGCGGGAGAGGCCTACAATGAGCAGTTCTTC
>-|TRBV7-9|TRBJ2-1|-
CASSSLLRHEQFF
TGTGCCAGCAGCTCCCTCCTGCGCCATGAGCAGTTCTTC
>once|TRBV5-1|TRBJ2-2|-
CASSLGGELAGELFF
TGCGCCAGCAGCTTGGGAGGTGAACTCGCCGGGGAGCTGTTTTTT
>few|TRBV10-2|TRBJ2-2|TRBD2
CASTQLAGGYTGELFF
TGCGCCAGCACTCAGTTAGCGGGAGGGTACACCGGGGAGCTGTTTTTT
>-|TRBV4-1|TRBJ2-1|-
CASSQDNSRNINEQFF
TGCGCCAGCAGCCAAGATAACAGCCGAAACATCAATGAGCAGTTCTTC
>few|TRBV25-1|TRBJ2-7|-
CASSESGRSYEQYF
TGTGCCAGCAGTGAATCAGGCAGGTCCTACGAGCAGTACTTC
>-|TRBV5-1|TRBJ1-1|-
CASSLDRPNTEAFF
TGCGCCAGCAGCTTGGACAGACCGAACACTGAAGCTTTCTTT
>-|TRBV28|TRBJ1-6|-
CASSLIVAVDNSPLHF
TGTGCCAGCAGTTTAATCGTGGCGGTGGATAATTCACCCCTCCACTTT
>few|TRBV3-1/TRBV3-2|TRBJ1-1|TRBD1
CASSQYRGTEAFF
TGTGCCAGCAGCCAATACAGGGGCACTGAAGCTTTCTTT
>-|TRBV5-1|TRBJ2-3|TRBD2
CASSLRTSGEGDTQYF
TGCGCCAGCAGCCTACGGACTAGCGGTGAAGGCGATACGCAGTATTTT
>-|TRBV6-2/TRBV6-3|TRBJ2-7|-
CASSYGQIQYEQYF
TGTGCCAGCAGTTACGGACAAATCCAATACGAGCAGTACTTC
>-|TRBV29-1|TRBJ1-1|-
CSVAGGTPFF
-
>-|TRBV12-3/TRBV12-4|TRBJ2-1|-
CASSIRDNNEQFF
TGTGCCAGCAGTATCCGGGACAACAATGAGCAGTTCTTC
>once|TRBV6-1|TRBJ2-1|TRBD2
CASSGDGTGTSGVRHNEQFF
TGTGCCAGCAGTGGGGACGGAACTGGGACTAGCGGGGTCAGACACAATGAGCAGTTCTTC
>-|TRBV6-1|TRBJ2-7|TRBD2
CASSDQPGLRYEQYF
TGTGCCAGCAGCGACCAACCGGGACTAAGATACGAGCAGTACTTC
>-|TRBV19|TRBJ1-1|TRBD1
CASSIGQGGTEAFF
TGTGCCAGTAGTATTGGACAGGGGGGGACTGAAGCTTTCTTT
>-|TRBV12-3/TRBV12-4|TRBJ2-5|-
CASSPLGAETQYF
TGTGCCAGCAGCCCGCTAGGGGCGGAGACCCAGTACTTC
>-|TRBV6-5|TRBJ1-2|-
CASSYREGSSGYTF
TGTGCCAGCAGTTACCGGGAAGGGTCTAGTGGCTACACCTTC
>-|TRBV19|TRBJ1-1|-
CASSNLRVGELNTEAFF
TGTGCCAGTAGTAATCTTAGGGTCGGGGAATTGAACACTGAAGCTTTCTTT
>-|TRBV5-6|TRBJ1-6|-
CASSPRGGRGRGSNSPLHF
TGTGCCAGCAGCCCCCGGGGTGGTAGGGGGAGAGGTTCGAATTCACCCCTCCACTTT
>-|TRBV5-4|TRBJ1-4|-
CASSLGGAATNEKLFF
TGTGCCAGCAGCTTGGGAGGCGCCGCTACTAATGAAAAACTGTTTTTT
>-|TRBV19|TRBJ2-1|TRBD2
CASSIVGQLAGGYTEQFF
TGTGCCAGTAGTATAGTGGGCCAACTAGCGGGAGGGTACACGGAGCAGTTCTTC
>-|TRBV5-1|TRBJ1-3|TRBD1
CASSFGSRQGPGNTIYF
TGCGCCAGCAGCTTTGGGTCGAGACAGGGACCTGGAAACACCATATATTTT
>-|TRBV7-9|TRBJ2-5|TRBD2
CASSLMSGEETQYF
TGTGCCAGCAGCTTAATGAGCGGGGAAGAGACCCAGTACTTC
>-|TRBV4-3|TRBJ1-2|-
CASSQVPGSHGYTF
TGCGCCAGCAGCCAAGTTCCAGGGTCGCATGGCTACACCTTC
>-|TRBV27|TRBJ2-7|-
CASSLAGPPDEQYF
TGTGCCAGCAGTTTAGCGGGGCCCCCGGATGAGCAGTACTTC